The 3 T cell receptor beta chains presented below share a single source sample, sequenced in a study of T cell changes during pregnancy in multiple sclerosis. Data came from immunoSEQ multiplex PCR; TCRdb stores just in-frame clones and leaves some out. Of nearly 70,000 clones in the sample, about 91% are singletons; the top ten hold approximately 1.5%. The sample consisted of peripheral blood, taken in the second trimester of pregnancy. The receptors derive from a female donor in good health, enrolled as a control in a pregnancy study.

This clone was recorded once. This rearrangement joins TRBV15 to TRBJ2-5; tentative D call: TRBD1 (6 bases). The CDR3 has 14 residues. V was cut by 2 bases and J by 5 bases, with 12 bases left in between. Germline lookup yields CDR1 LNHNV and CDR2 YYDKDF (reference sequence). This CDR3 reads CATSRSERGETQYF. The CDR3, as DNA: TGTGCCACCAGCAGAAGTGAGAGGGGGGAGACCCAGTACTTC.

This clone has just one count. This rearrangement joins TRBV6-6 to TRBJ2-7; TRBD1 aligns across 8 bases. The CDR3 consists of 15 residues. V was pared by 6 bases and J by 1 base, with 8 bases of the junction left unmatched. The V gene's germline CDR1 is MNHNY and CDR2 SVGAGI (reference sequence). In nucleotides, the CDR3 is TGTGCCAGCAGGACCTCCGGGACAGGATCCTACGAGCAGTACTTC. It translates to CASRTSGTGSYEQYF.

This chain connects TRBV7-9 to TRBJ2-3, with 15 bases that match TRBD2. V lost 7 bases to trimming and J lost 3 bases; unmatched junction nucleotides: 5. There are 16 residues in the CDR3. Germline V gene data show CDR1 as SEHNR and CDR2 as FQNEAQ (reference sequence). The CDR3 reads CASTSGTSGRTDTQYF. CDR3 DNA: TGTGCCAGCACCTCCGGGACTAGCGGGAGGACAGATACGCAGTATTTT.